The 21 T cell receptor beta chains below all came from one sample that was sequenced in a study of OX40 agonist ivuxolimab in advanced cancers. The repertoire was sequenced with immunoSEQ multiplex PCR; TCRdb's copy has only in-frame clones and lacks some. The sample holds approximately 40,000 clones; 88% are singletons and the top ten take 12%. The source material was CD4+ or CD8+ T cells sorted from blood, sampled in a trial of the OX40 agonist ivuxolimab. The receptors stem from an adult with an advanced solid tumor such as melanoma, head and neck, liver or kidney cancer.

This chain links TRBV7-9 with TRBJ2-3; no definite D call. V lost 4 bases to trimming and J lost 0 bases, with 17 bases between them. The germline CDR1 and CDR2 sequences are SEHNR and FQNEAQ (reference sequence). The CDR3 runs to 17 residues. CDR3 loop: CASSSVTITTSTDTQYF. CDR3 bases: TGTGCCAGCAGCTCCGTCACAATTACCACTAGCACAGATACGCAGTATTTT.

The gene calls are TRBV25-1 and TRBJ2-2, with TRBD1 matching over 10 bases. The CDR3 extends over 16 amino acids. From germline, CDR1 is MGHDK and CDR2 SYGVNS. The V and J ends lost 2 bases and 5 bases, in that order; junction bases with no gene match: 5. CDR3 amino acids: CASSERGQGMTGELFF. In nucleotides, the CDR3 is TGTGCCAGCAGTGAACGGGGACAGGGGATGACCGGGGAGCTGTTTTTT.

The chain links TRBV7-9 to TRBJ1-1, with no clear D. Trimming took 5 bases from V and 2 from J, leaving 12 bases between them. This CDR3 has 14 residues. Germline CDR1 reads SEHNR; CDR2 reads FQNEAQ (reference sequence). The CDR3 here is CASSASVSNTEAFF. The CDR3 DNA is TGTGCCAGCAGCGCCTCTGTCTCAAACACTGAAGCTTTCTTT.

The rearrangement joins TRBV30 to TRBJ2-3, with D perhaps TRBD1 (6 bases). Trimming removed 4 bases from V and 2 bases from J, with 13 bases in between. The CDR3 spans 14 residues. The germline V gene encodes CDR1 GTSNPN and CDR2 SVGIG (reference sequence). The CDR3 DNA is TGTGCCTGGAACCTTGGACAGCTCACAGATACGCAGTATTTT. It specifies CAWNLGQLTDTQYF. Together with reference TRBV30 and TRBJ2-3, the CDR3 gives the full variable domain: SQTIHQWPATLVQPVGSPLSLECTVEGTSNPNLYWYRQAAGRGLQLLFYSVGIGQISSEVPQNLSASRPQDRQFILSSKKLLLSDSGFYLCAWNLGQLTDTQYFGPGTRLTVL.

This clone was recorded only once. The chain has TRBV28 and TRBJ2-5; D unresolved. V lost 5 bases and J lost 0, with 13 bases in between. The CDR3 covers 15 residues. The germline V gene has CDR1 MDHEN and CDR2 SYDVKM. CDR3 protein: CASSPRFTNQETQYF. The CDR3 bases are TGTGCCAGCAGTCCGCGGTTTACGAACCAAGAGACCCAGTACTTC.

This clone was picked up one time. The CDR3 loop is CASSGRGTGGEGDTQYF. The CDR3 DNA sequence: TGTGCCAGCAGCGGTCGCGGGACAGGGGGCGAAGGAGATACGCAGTATTTT. The V call is TRBV9, the J call TRBJ2-3; TRBD1 agrees at 12 bases. Germline loops: CDR1 SGDLS, CDR2 YYNGEE. This CDR3 has 17 residues. J was trimmed by 5 bases and V by 3 bases; bases with no gene match: 10.

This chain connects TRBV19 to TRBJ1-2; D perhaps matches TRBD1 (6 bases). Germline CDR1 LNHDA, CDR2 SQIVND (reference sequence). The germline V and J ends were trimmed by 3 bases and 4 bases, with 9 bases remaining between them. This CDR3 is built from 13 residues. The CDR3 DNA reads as TGTGCCAGTAGTATGCCAGGGGTCTATGGCTACACCTTC. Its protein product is CASSMPGVYGYTF. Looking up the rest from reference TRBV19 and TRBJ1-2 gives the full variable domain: DGGITQSPKYLFRKEGQNVTLSCEQNLNHDAMYWYRQDPGQGLRLIYYSQIVNDFQKGDIAEGYSVSREKKESFPLTVTSAQKNPTAFYLCASSMPGVYGYTFGSGTRLTVV.

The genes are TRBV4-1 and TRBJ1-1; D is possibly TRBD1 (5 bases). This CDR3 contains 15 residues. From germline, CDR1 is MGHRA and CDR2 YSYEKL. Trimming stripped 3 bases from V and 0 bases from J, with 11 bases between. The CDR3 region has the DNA TGCGCCAGCAGCCAGTACTGGGGGGTGAACACTGAAGCTTTCTTT. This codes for CASSQYWGVNTEAFF.

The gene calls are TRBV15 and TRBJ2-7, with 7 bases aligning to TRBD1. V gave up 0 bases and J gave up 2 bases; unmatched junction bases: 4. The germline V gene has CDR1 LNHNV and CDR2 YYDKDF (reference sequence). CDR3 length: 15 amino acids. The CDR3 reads CATSRDHGTAYEQYF. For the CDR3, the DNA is TGTGCCACCAGCAGAGATCACGGGACAGCCTACGAGCAGTACTTC.

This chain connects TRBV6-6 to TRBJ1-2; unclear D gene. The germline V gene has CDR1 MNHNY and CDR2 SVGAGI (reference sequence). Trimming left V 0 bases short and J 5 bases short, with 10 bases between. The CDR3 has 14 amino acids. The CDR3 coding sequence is TGTGCCAGCAGTTACTCTCCCGGGCAGTATGGCTACACCTTC. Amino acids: CASSYSPGQYGYTF.

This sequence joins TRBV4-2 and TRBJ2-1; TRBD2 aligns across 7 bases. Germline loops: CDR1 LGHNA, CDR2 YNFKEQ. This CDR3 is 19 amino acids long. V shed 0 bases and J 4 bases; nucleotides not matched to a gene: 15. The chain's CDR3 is CASSQEGPSDSGLYNEQFF. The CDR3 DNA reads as TGTGCCAGCAGCCAAGAGGGTCCGTCGGATAGCGGGTTATACAATGAGCAGTTCTTC.

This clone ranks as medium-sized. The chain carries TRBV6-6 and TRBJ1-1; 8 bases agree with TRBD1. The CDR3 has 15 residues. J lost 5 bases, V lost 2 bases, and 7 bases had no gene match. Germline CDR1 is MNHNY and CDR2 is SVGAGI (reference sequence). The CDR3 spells CASSYQGQGGTEAFF. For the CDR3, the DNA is TGTGCCAGCAGTTACCAAGGACAGGGAGGGACTGAAGCTTTCTTT.

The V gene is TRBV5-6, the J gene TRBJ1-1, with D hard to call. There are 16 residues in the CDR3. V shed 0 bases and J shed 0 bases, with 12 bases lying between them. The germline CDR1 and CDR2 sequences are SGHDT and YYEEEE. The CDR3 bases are TGTGCCAGCAGCTTGGTGGGAAACTATGTGAACACTGAAGCTTTCTTT. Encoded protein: CASSLVGNYVNTEAFF.

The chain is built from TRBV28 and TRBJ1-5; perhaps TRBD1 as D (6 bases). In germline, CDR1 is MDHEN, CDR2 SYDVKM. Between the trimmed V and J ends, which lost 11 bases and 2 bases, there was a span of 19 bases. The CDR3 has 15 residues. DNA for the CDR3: TGTGCCGGCTCCGGCGACCCAGGGGGCAATCAGCCCCAGCATTTT. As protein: CAGSGDPGGNQPQHF.

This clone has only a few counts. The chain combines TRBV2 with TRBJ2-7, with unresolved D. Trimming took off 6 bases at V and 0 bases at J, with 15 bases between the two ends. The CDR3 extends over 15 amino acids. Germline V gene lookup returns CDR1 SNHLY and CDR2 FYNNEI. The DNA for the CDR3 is TGTGCCAGCAGCGGTCCGCCTGTGGACTCCTACGAGCAGTACTTC. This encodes CASSGPPVDSYEQYF.

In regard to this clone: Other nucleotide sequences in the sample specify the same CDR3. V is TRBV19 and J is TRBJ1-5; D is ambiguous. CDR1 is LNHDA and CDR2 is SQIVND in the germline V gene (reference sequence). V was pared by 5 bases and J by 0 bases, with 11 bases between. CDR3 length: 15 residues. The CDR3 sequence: CASSPGFYSNQPQHF. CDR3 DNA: TGTGCCAGTAGTCCGGGGTTTTATAGCAATCAGCCCCAGCATTTT. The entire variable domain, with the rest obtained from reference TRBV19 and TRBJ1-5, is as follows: DGGITQSPKYLFRKEGQNVTLSCEQNLNHDAMYWYRQDPGQGLRLIYYSQIVNDFQKGDIAEGYSVSREKKESFPLTVTSAQKNPTAFYLCASSPGFYSNQPQHFGDGTRLSIL.

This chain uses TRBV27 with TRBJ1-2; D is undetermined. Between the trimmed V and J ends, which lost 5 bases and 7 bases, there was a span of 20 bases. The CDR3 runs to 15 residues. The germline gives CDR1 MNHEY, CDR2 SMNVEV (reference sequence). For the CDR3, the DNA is TGTGCCAGCAGTGAGACTCCGGCTCGGCCACGTGGCTACACCTTC. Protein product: CASSETPARPRGYTF.

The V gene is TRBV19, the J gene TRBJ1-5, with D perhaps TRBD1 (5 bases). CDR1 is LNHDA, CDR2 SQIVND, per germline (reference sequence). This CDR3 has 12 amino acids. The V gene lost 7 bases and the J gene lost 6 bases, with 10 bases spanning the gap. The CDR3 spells CASTQGGQPQHF. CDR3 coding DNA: TGTGCCAGTACTCAGGGAGGTCAGCCCCAGCATTTT.

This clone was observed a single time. CDR3 in DNA: TGTGCCAGCAGCTTAGAAGGCGGCTACACCTTC. Translated: CASSLEGGYTF. The chain uses TRBV13 and TRBJ1-2; the D is unclear. Germline V gene lookup returns CDR1 PRHDT and CDR2 FYEKMQ (reference sequence). CDR3 length equals 11 residues. V was cut by 1 base and J by 8 bases, with 5 bases left in between.

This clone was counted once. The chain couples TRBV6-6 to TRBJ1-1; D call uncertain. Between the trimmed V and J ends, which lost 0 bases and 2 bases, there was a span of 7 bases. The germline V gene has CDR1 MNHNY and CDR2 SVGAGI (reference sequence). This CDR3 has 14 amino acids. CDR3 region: CASSYSDINTEAFF. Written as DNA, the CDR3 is TGTGCCAGCAGTTACTCAGACATTAACACTGAAGCTTTCTTT.

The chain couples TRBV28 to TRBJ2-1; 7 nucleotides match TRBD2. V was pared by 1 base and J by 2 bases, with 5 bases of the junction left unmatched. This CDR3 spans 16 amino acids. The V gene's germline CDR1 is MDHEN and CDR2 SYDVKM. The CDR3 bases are TGTGCCAGCAGTTTATTGTCTAGCGGACCCTACAATGAGCAGTTCTTC. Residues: CASSLLSSGPYNEQFF.